Included here is one T cell receptor beta chain sequence, with context. What this receptor recognizes is not known. No clone much larger than this one lies a single base away; base qualities are absent. The data originate from a study of blood T cell repertoires in COVID-19 (dated by TCRdb to the early 2020s). Study-wide context: Samples from collaborators originated in the United States, Italy and Spain and spanned both the acute and convalescent phases of COVID-19. The material from the prospective study consisted of cDNA or gDNA derived from T cells, B-cell-depleted T cells, or PBMCs. The dataset comprised deeply sampled blood TCRbeta repertoires from subjects exposed to, actively infected with, or recovered from COVID-19. The repertoires were released in a freely available public database intended as a resource for research on the immune response to SARS-CoV-2. The samples were drawn from the first 160 participants of the ongoing ImmuneRACE study and from roughly 1,300 subjects provided by 6 global collaborators. A de-identified subject ID, COVID-19 status, age in years and sex were almost always included in the sample metadata. HLA class I and class II types, where available, came from metadata supplied by the sample provider rather than from assay-based typing.

On the study overall, not on this receptor specifically: The amount of clinical and demographic metadata varied by source and participant and was provided uncurated.

The junction shows trimming of 7 bases on V and 0 bases on J, plus 15 bases between the germline ends. CDR1 and CDR2, looked up from the germline V gene (reference sequence), are SGHNT and YYREEE. Reading from cysteine to phenylalanine, the CDR3 counts 15 amino acids. Solely the CDR3 DNA is kept, with 45 bases framed from the first base. Samples from volunteer blood donors who had recovered from COVID-19 were contributed by a second Seattle source. The collaborating institutions used their own protocols to collect whole blood in K2EDTA tubes. For TCRbeta analysis, collaborators shipped samples as frozen whole blood, isolated PBMCs, or DNA extracted from either of those sample types. TCRbeta CDR3 regions were amplified from genomic DNA using the immunoSEQ Assay, a bias-controlled multiplex PCR. From the authors' description of their analysis: The number of nucleated cells in each sample was estimated by amplification of reference gene primers within the assay. To quantify the absolute abundance of each unique TCRbeta CDR3 rearrangement, sequence reads were collapsed and filtered. For each sample, productive Simpson clonality was calculated by taking the square root of Simpson's diversity index across productive rearrangements. TCRdb took over this immuneACCESS table, retaining in-frame rearrangements with V and J assigned. Such tables are incomplete; in checked studies, under half of the missing clones stem from an unresolved V gene, and the remainder is unexplained. D and trimming were read from the DNA, whereas the V and J calls and clone size are those reported in that table. The sample table contains approximately 170,000 clones; only one count was recorded for around 82% of them. The ten largest clones represent roughly 20% of the sample.

The chain couples TRBV5-4 to TRBJ2-3; D gene: possibly TRBD2, on 7 matching bases. Sequencing was performed on peripheral blood. This TCR derives from a woman in her 70s who had recovered from COVID-19. The CDR3 is CASGPGGGSTDTQYF. The sequenced DNA is TGTGCCAGCGGTCCGGGGGGCGGCAGCACAGATACGCAGTATTTT.